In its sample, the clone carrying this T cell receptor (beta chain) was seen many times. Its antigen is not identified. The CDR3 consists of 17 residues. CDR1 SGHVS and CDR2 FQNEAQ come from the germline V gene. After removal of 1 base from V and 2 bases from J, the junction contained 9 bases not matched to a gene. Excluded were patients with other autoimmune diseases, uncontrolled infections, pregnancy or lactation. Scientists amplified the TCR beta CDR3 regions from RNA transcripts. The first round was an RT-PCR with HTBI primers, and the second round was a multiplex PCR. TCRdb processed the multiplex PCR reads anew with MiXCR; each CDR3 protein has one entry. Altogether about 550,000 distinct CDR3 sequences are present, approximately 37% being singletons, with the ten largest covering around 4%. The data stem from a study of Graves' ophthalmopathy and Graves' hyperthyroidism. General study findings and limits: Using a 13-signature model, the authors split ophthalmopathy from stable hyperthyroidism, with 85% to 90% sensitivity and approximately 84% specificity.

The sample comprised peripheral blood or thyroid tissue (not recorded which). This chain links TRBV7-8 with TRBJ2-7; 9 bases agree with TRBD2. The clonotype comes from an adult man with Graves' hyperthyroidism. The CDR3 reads CASSLEATASGTYEQYF. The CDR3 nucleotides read TGTGCCAGCAGCTTAGAAGCGACGGCTAGCGGGACCTACGAGCAGTACTTC.